This T cell receptor (beta chain) is drawn from a study of blood T cell repertoires in COVID-19. Followed longitudinally, the Seattle patients had been enrolled during active infection. CDR3 size: 13 residues. V lost 0 bases and J 13 bases, leaving 13 bases between the germline ends. The germline gives CDR1 SGHAT, CDR2 FQNNGV. Method: immunoSEQ multiplex PCR; TCRdb's copy keeps in-frame clones and lacks some. The table shows about 50,000 clones, with about 90% occurring only once. The chain is built from TRBV11-2 and TRBJ1-5; no firm D call. Material: peripheral blood. The TCR was taken from a woman of 80 years or more with COVID-19, enrolled during active disease. CDR3 loop: CASSLDRRAFQHF. CDR3 DNA: TGTGCCAGCAGCTTAGATCGGAGGGCCTTTCAGCATTTT.